These 14 T cell receptor beta chains share one sample of origin, sequenced in a study of T-cell memory formation after mild COVID-19 (dated by TCRdb to about 2021). Libraries were prepared through 5' RACE. Sequencing took place on an Illumina NovaSeq 6000. TCRdb reprocessing: public reads trimmed at Q25 with fastp, clones called with MiXCR, in-frame beta chains kept. All rows with the same CDR3 protein become a single entry with the most common DNA and genes. This sample lists a few hundred thousand distinct CDR3 sequences; 7.5% to 9.5% were detected once. The top ten constitute around a fifth of the sample. Sequenced: PBMCs or a T cell subset sorted from them (not recorded which). These receptors originate from a young man who had mild COVID-19 (a few samples of this study predate the infection). The sample titles of this study are shuffled in the database, so cell type and time point are left out; the donor was told from shared clones.

This sequence joins TRBV4-3 and TRBJ2-2; D gene uncertain. CDR1 and CDR2 from the germline V gene are LGHNA and YSLEER. Trimming took 1 base from V and 6 from J, leaving 9 bases between them. The CDR3 consists of 14 residues. The CDR3: CASSQAGWPGELFF. CDR3 nucleotides: TGCGCCAGCAGCCAAGCCGGTTGGCCCGGGGAGCTGTTTTTT.

The V gene is TRBV6-2 or TRBV6-3, the J gene TRBJ1-1; D may be TRBD1 (5 bases). This CDR3 has 13 residues. In germline, CDR1 is MNHEY, CDR2 SVGEGT. Trimming removed 7 bases from V and 2 bases from J, with 11 bases in between. The CDR3 coding sequence is TGTGCCAGCACTCCACAGGCCAACACTGAAGCTTTCTTT. Its protein product is CASTPQANTEAFF.

This clonotype appeared a single time. This may be a read error: a much more frequent sequence differs by one nucleotide. V and J are TRBV5-1 and TRBJ1-4; possible D gene TRBD1, 6 bases. Germline CDR1 is SGHRS and CDR2 is YFSETQ. The CDR3 totals 15 residues. CDR3 DNA: TGCGCCATCAGCCGGGGGGCCGCAACTAATGAAAAACTGTTTTTT. Encoded protein: CAISRGAATNEKLFF.

V and J are TRBV19 and TRBJ2-7, with 10 bases matching TRBD1. The trim removed 10 bases at V and 1 base at J, leaving 7 bases unmatched. The CDR3 has 14 amino acids. Germline V gives CDR1 LNHDA, CDR2 SQIVND (reference sequence). CDR3 coding DNA: TGTGCCACAAGGACGGGACAGGGGTCCTACGAGCAGTACTTC. It codes for CATRTGQGSYEQYF.

This chain uses TRBV18 with TRBJ2-7; 7 bases align to TRBD1. Germline CDR1 KGHSH, CDR2 LQKENI. The CDR3 consists of 15 residues. The J segment lost 5 bases and the V segment lost 0 bases, leaving 7 bases of the junction unmatched. The CDR3 sequence: CASSPPFATGNEQYF. In DNA form, the CDR3 reads TGTGCCAGCTCACCACCGTTTGCGACAGGGAACGAGCAGTACTTC.

This clonotype occurred a few times. The rearrangement uses TRBV20-1 and TRBJ2-3; weak D call: TRBD1 (7 bases). Germline CDR1 reads DFQATT; CDR2 reads SNEGSKA (reference sequence). This CDR3 is 15 amino acids long. V was clipped by 6 bases and J by 2 bases, with 18 bases between them. CDR3 sequence reads: CSAPHQGGSTDTQYF. As DNA, the CDR3 is TGCAGTGCACCTCACCAGGGGGGTTCCACAGATACGCAGTATTTT.

This clonotype was picked up a small number of times. This chain uses TRBV27 with TRBJ2-2, with 7 bases fitting TRBD1. The CDR3 has 16 residues. CDR1 is MNHEY and CDR2 is SMNVEV in the germline V gene (reference sequence). V gave up 6 bases and J gave up 0 bases; unmatched junction bases: 7. CDR3 residues: CASRNLQGTNTGELFF. The CDR3, as DNA: TGTGCCAGCAGGAACCTACAGGGGACGAACACCGGGGAGCTGTTTTTT.

This clonotype was seen only a few times. The chain couples TRBV2 to TRBJ2-5; 9 nucleotides line up with TRBD2. Looked up from germline, CDR1 is SNHLY and CDR2 is FYNNEI. V dropped 7 bases and J dropped 7; count of bases not matched to a gene: 4. The CDR3 spans 12 residues. CDR3 amino acids: CASIAGAGTQYF. The CDR3, as DNA: TGTGCCAGCATAGCGGGGGCGGGGACCCAGTACTTC.

V is TRBV11-2 and J is TRBJ2-3; either TRBD1 or TRBD2 may fit D (5 bases each). This CDR3 spans 17 amino acids. Per germline, CDR1 SGHAT and CDR2 FQNNGV. V was pared by 5 bases and J by 2 bases, with 20 bases between. The CDR3 coding sequence is TGTGCCAGCAGCGAGGGGACCTGGGACCCCTCCACAGATACGCAGTATTTT. Its protein product is CASSEGTWDPSTDTQYF. The variable domain in full, with the rest retrieved from reference TRBV11-2 and TRBJ2-3, is EAGVAQSPRYKIIEKRQSVAFWCNPISGHATLYWYQQILGQGPKLLIQFQNNGVVDDSQLPKDRFSAERLKGVDSTLKIQPAKLEDSAVYLCASSEGTWDPSTDTQYFGPGTRLTVL.

This chain joins TRBV5-8 and TRBJ1-5; D is uncertain. The V end was cut by 2 bases, the J end by 2 bases, with 8 bases between. This CDR3 spans 14 amino acids. The germline V gene encodes CDR1 SGHTS and CDR2 YDEGEE. As DNA, the CDR3 is TGTGCCAGCAGCTTAGGGTTTCGCAATCAGCCCCAGCATTTT. Its protein product is CASSLGFRNQPQHF.

This clonotype occurred a few times. The rearrangement joins TRBV7-9 to TRBJ2-1; 7 bases line up with TRBD1. From germline, CDR1 is SEHNR and CDR2 FQNEAQ (reference sequence). The CDR3 length is 11 residues. V lost 6 bases, J lost 14 bases, and 7 bases stayed unmatched. The CDR3 region has the DNA TGTGCCAGCAGACAGGGGACAGCGGAGTTCTTC. Its translation is CASRQGTAEFF.

This clonotype was seen a handful of times. V and J are TRBV7-3 and TRBJ1-6, with a tentative D call TRBD1 (6 bases). This CDR3 contains 14 residues. From germline, CDR1 is SGHTA and CDR2 FQGTGA. Deletions cut 5 bases from V and 9 bases from J, with 14 bases between. The chain's CDR3 is CASSPQGGGSPLHF. CDR3 nucleotide sequence: TGTGCCAGCAGCCCTCAGGGAGGGGGTTCACCCCTCCACTTT.

In this sample, this clonotype turned up a few times. This rearrangement joins TRBV6-5 to TRBJ1-5; 9 bases are a match to TRBD1. Trimming at V came to 6 bases and at J to 6 bases, leaving 9 bases not matched to a gene. Per the germline V gene, CDR1 is MNHEY and CDR2 is SVGAGI. CDR3 length equals 15 residues. This chain's CDR3 is CASSPDRGKIQPQHF. CDR3 sequence (DNA): TGTGCCAGCAGCCCAGACAGGGGGAAAATTCAGCCCCAGCATTTT.

This clonotype has a handful of counts. This chain links TRBV13 with TRBJ2-7, with TRBD1 matching 9 bases. With 5 bases clipped from V and 6 bases from J, the junction kept 5 bases outside the gene matches. The CDR3 is made up of 13 amino acids. Germline assignment: CDR1 PRHDT and CDR2 FYEKMQ (reference sequence). This CDR3 reads CASSRGTGIEQYF. CDR3 nucleotides: TGTGCCAGCAGCCGCGGGACAGGGATCGAGCAGTACTTC.